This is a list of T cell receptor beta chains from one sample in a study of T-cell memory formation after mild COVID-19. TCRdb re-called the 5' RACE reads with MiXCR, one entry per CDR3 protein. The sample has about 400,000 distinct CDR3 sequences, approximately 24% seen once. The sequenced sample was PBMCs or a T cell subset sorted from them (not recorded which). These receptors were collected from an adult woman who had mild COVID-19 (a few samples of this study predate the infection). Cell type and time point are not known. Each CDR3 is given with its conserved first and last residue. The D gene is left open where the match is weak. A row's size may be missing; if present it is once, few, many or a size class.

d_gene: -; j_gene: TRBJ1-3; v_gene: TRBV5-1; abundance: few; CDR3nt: TGCGCCAGCAGCTTGGGGGACCTCTCCTCTGGAAACACCATATATTTT; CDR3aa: CASSLGDLSSGNTIYF
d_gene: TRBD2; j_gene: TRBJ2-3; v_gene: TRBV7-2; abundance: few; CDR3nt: TGTGCCAGCAGCTTAGATGGAGCTAGCGGGCTCACAGATACGCAGTATTTT; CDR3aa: CASSLDGASGLTDTQYF
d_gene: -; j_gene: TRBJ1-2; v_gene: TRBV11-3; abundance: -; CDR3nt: TGTGCCAGCAGCCATGAGTACTATGGCTACACCTTC; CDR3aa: CASSHEYYGYTF
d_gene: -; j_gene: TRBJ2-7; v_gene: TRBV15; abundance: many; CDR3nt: TGTGCCACCAGCAGAGATCGAGGACCCGGCTTCGAGCAGTACTTC; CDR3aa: CATSRDRGPGFEQYF
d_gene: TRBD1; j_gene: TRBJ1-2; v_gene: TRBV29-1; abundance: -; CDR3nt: TGCAGCGTTCAGGGGGCGAATGGCTACACCTTC; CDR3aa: CSVQGANGYTF
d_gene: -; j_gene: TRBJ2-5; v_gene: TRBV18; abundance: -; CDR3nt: TGTGCCAGCTCACAATCGACAGGTTTAGAGACCCAGTACTTC; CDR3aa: CASSQSTGLETQYF
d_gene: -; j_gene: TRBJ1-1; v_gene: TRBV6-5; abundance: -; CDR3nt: TGTGCCAGCCGGCAGGGGCTAGACACTGAAGCTTTCTTT; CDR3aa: CASRQGLDTEAFF
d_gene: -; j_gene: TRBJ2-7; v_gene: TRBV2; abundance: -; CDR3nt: TGTGCCAGCAGTGTAGGGACCTCGACCGAGCAGTACTTC; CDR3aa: CASSVGTSTEQYF
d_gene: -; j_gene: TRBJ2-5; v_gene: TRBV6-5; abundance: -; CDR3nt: TGTGCCAGCAGTTATACAGGGCGCCAACAAGAGACCCAGTACTTC; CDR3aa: CASSYTGRQQETQYF
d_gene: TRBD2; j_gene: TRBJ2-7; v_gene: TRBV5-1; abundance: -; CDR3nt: TGCGCCAGCAGCTTAAACGCCGGGACTAGCCCCTACGAGCAGTACTTC; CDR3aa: CASSLNAGTSPYEQYF
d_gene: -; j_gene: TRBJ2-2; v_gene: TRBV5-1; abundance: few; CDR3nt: TGCGCCAGCAGCCCCAGGGTTCTGGCCGGGGAGCTGTTTTTT; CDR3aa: CASSPRVLAGELFF